Described below is a single T cell receptor (beta chain) sequence and its context. What it recognizes is unknown. CD45RA-negative memory and CD45RA+ naive subsets were split from the CD4+ cells. The CDR3 sequence is 15 residues long. The V gene's germline CDR1 is MNHEY and CDR2 SMNVEV (reference sequence). V was pared by 7 bases and J by 4 bases, with 16 bases between. Deep-level assay runs were performed. The table came from immunoSEQ multiplex PCR; TCRdb's copy has only in-frame clones and leaves some out. The data show 2 million to 3 million clones, with more than 85% seen just once and 0.36% held by the top ten. The entry originates in a study of shared clonotypes between healthy human individuals. General study results and limits: Lower generation probabilities were found for non-shared clonotypes than for those shared by all four donors.

This rearrangement joins TRBV27 to TRBJ2-2; D may match TRBD1 or TRBD2 (5 bases each). The sequenced material came from naive CD4+ T cells from PBMCs. The subset was: CD45RA+ positively selected. The receptor comes from a man between 18 and 35 years old in good health. Some clones in this sample may be carry-over from other donors' samples. The CDR3 region is CASTWWQGATGELFF. CDR3 nucleotides: TGTGCCAGCACCTGGTGGCAGGGAGCCACCGGGGAGCTGTTTTTT.